This T cell receptor beta chain comes out of a study of patients and donors after allogeneic stem cell transplantation. TCRdb re-analysed the RT-PCR reads in MiXCR, keeping a single row per CDR3 protein. The data show about 200,000 distinct CDR3 sequences, with about 38% seen just once and about 9.9% held by the top ten. Trimming pared 0 bases from V and 9 bases from J, leaving 7 bases between. The germline V gene encodes CDR1 SGHRS and CDR2 YFSETQ. This CDR3 comprises 12 residues. This clonotype was seen a few times. The receptor was isolated from a human donor who was either an allogeneic HSCT recipient or a stem cell or donor lymphocyte infusion donor (not recorded which). It is not recorded whose cells these are; they may come from a transplant donor. The specimen was blood, either unsorted or a sorted T cell fraction (not recorded which). This chain uses TRBV5-1 with TRBJ2-1; D gene uncertain. CDR3 sequence: CASSLVGGEQFF. CDR3 coding DNA: TGCGCCAGCAGCTTGGTGGGTGGTGAGCAGTTCTTC.